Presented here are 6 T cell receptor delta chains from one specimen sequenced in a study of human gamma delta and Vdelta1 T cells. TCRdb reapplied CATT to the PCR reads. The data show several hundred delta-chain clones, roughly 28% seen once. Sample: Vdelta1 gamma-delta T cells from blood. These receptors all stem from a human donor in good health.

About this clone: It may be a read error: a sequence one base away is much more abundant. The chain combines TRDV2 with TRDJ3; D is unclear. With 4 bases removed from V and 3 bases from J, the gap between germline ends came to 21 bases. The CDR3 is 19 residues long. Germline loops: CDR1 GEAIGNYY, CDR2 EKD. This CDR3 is CACDMEYARPLWDTRQMFF. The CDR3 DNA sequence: TGTGCCTGTGATATGGAGTACGCCCGGCCCCTCTGGGACACCCGACAGATGTTTTTC.

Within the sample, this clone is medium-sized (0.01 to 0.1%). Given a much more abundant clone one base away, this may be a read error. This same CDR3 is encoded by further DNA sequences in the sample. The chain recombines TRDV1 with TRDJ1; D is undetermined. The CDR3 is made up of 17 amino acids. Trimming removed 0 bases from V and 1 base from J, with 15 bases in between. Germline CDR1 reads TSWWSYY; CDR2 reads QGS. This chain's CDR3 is CALGELIYRDFTDKLIF. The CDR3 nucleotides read TGTGCTCTTGGGGAACTCATCTACAGGGACTTCACCGATAAACTCATCTTT.

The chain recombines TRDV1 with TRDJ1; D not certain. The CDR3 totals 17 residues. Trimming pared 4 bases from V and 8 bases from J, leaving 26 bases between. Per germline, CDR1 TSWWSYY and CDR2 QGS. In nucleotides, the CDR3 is TGTGCTCTTGGGGTCCATATTGCTACAGCTTACCCTCCAAAACTCATCTTT. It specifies CALGVHIATAYPPKLIF.

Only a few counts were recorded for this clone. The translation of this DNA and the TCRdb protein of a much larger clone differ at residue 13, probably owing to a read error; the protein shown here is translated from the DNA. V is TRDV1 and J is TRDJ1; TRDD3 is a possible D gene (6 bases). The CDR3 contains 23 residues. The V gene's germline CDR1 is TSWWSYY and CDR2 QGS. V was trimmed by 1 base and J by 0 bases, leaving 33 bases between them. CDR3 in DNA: TGTGCTCTTGGGGAACGGACCTCCTGGATTTGGGGGGTACGCTCTAGGTACACCGATAAACTCATCTTT. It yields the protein CALGERTSWIWGVRSRYTDKLIF.

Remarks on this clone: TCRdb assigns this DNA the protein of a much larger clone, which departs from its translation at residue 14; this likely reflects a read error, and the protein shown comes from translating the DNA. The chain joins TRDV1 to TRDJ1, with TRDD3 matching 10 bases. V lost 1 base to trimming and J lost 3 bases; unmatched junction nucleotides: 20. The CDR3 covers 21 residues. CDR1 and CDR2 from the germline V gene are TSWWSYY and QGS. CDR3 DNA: TGTGCTCTTGGGGAACCTACCGAGTACTGGGGGATCCCATCCTTCCCCGATAAACTCATCTTT. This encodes CALGEPTEYWGIPSFPDKLIF.

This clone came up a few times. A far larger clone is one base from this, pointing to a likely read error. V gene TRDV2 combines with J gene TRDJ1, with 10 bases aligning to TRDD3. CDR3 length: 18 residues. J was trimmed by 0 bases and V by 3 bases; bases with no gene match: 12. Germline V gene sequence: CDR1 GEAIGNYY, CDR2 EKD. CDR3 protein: CACDPLDSTGGYTDKLIF. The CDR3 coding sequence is TGTGCCTGTGACCCTTTAGATAGTACTGGGGGATACACCGATAAACTCATCTTT.